The 27 T cell receptor beta chains given below trace back to one sample, sequenced in a study of low-dose radiotherapy and immunotherapy resistance in tumors. The time point was: after trial treatment. Specified treatment: LDRT plus nivolumab, ipilimumab, low-dose cyclophosphamide and aspirin (RACIN trial). TRAV- and TRBV-specific primers, spanning alpha and beta chains, primed first-strand cDNA. The TCRs were subjected to amplification over around 19 PCR cycles employing a constant-region primer in conjunction with a V-primer adapter. From the reads, TCRdb called clonotypes with MiXCR, one entry per CDR3 protein. This table has just over 90,000 distinct CDR3 sequences, under 25% appearing once. Sequenced material: PBMCs, taken after low-dose radiotherapy plus immunotherapy. The receptors were gathered from a female donor with ovarian cancer.

This clonotype showed up many times. The gene calls are TRBV28 and TRBJ2-3; either TRBD1 or TRBD2 may fit D (5 bases each). CDR1 is MDHEN and CDR2 is SYDVKM in the germline V gene. This CDR3 has 16 residues. V lost 3 bases and J lost 0, with 13 bases in between. The CDR3 nucleotides are TGTGCCAGCAGTTTGGGGGTCGAGACTAGCACAGATACGCAGTATTTT. Translation gives CASSLGVETSTDTQYF.

This clonotype was detected ten times or more. J is TRBJ2-1 and V is TRBV4-1; 9 bases align to TRBD2. The germline gives CDR1 MGHRA, CDR2 YSYEKL. CDR3 length equals 21 residues. Trimming took 4 bases from V and 8 from J; bases not matched to a gene: 27. The CDR3 sequence is CASSPYPRRVAGVASNDEQFF. The DNA of the CDR3 is TGCGCCAGCAGCCCCTACCCGAGGAGAGTAGCGGGGGTCGCCTCCAATGATGAGCAGTTCTTC.

This clonotype was observed at least ten times. V and J are TRBV6-2 or TRBV6-3 and TRBJ2-3; TRBD2 matches at 11 bases. V lost 4 bases and J lost 2; bases outside the gene matches: 11. The germline gives CDR1 MNHEY, CDR2 SVGEGT. The CDR3 loop spans 18 amino acids. CDR3 in DNA: TGTGCCAGCAGTTGGGACTCTAGCGGGAGGAGGAACACAGATACGCAGTATTTT. Translation: CASSWDSSGRRNTDTQYF.

This clonotype appeared many times. V and J are TRBV11-3 and TRBJ1-1; a weak D match, TRBD1 (5 bases). Germline CDR1 reads SGHNT; CDR2 reads YENEEA. The CDR3 length is 18 residues. V was shortened by 5 bases and J by 0 bases, with 22 bases between the two germline ends. The CDR3 loop reads CASSGQRSEGQLNTEAFF. In DNA form, the CDR3 reads TGTGCCAGCAGCGGCCAACGTTCAGAGGGGCAGTTGAACACTGAAGCTTTCTTT.

This clonotype was seen many times. This rearrangement joins TRBV6-2 or TRBV6-3 to TRBJ2-7; tentatively, D is TRBD2 (6 bases). The CDR3 totals 14 residues. The V and J ends lost 5 bases and 3 bases respectively, with 14 bases between them. CDR1 and CDR2 (germline): MNHEY, SVGEGT. In nucleotides, the CDR3 is TGTGCCAGCAGTACAGGAGGGGATGGCTACGAGCAGTACTTC. This sequence encodes CASSTGGDGYEQYF.

On this clonotype: A read error is likely here: a far larger clone is one base away. The gene calls are TRBV7-9 and TRBJ2-1, with 8 nucleotides matching TRBD2. Trimming cost V 3 bases and J 0 bases; bases outside gene matches: 1. Germline CDR1 SEHNR, CDR2 FQNEAQ (reference sequence). This CDR3 comprises 15 residues. CDR3 bases: TGTGCCAGCAGCTTTGCGGGGGGCTCCTACAATGAGCAGTTCTTC. This sequence encodes CASSFAGGSYNEQFF.

This clonotype was counted at least ten times. The V and J genes are TRBV7-9 and TRBJ2-3, with TRBD1 as a possible D gene (5 bases). The CDR3 totals 14 residues. Between the trimmed V and J ends, which lost 3 bases and 3 bases, there was a span of 10 bases. Germline-derived CDR1 and CDR2 are SEHNR and FQNEAQ (reference sequence). CDR3 region: CASSLGHRTDTQYF. CDR3 in DNA: TGTGCCAGCAGCTTGGGTCACAGGACAGATACGCAGTATTTT.

The table lists this clonotype with many counts. Mismatch with germline at one junction end may stem from a read error. The V gene is TRBV14, the J gene TRBJ2-7; 8 positions match TRBD1. CDR3 length: 18 residues. Germline V gene lookup returns CDR1 SGHDN and CDR2 FVKESK. DNA of the CDR3: TGTGCCAGCAGCCAAGATGTGCCAGGGGGCGCCTCTAGATCTGGCCTGGCCTTC. Translation gives CASSQDVPGGASRSGLAF.

V usage is TRBV7-2 and J usage is TRBJ2-1, with D possibly being TRBD1 (6 bases). The germline CDR1 and CDR2 sequences are SGHTA and FQGNSA. V was pared by 8 bases and J by 12 bases, with 20 bases between. The CDR3 runs to 13 residues. CDR3 amino acids: CASGTQGYGAQFF. In DNA form, the CDR3 reads TGTGCCAGCGGAACACAGGGTTACGGCGCGCAGTTCTTC.

Of note for this clonotype: A junction boundary mismatches the germline segment, possibly from a read error. The chain is built from TRBV5-1 and TRBJ2-2, with 8 bases identical to TRBD1. Germline CDR1 and CDR2: SGHRS and YFSETQ. CDR3 size: 15 residues. CDR3 sequence: CASSSGQGNTGELFF. CDR3 coding DNA: TGTGCCAGCAGCTCAGGACAGGGGAACACCGGGGAGCTGTTTTTT.

In this sample, this clonotype turned up many times. The chain is built from TRBV30 and TRBJ2-2, with D perhaps TRBD1 or TRBD2 (5 bases each). Germline CDR1 and CDR2: GTSNPN and SVGIG (reference sequence). Trimming left V 0 bases short and J 1 base short, with 12 bases between. The CDR3 covers 16 residues. This chain's CDR3 is CAWSVRGTVNTGELFF. The CDR3, as DNA: TGTGCCTGGAGTGTACGTGGGACGGTGAACACCGGGGAGCTGTTTTTT.

This clonotype was counted at least ten times. The chain is built from TRBV6-1 and TRBJ2-1; TRBD2 matches 12 bases. V dropped 2 bases and J dropped 6; count of bases not matched to a gene: 11. CDR1 and CDR2 from the germline V gene are MNHNS and SASEGT. CDR3 length: 18 amino acids. The CDR3 DNA is TGTGCCAGCAGTGAACGACGGCTAGCGGGAGGGCCCCCCAATGAGCAGTTCTTC. Translated, it gives CASSERRLAGGPPNEQFF.

This chain connects TRBV29-1 to TRBJ2-5, with D perhaps matching TRBD2 (7 bases). Germline V gene data show CDR1 as SQVTM and CDR2 as ANQGSEA. V lost 5 bases and J lost 8, with 18 bases in between. The CDR3 consists of 13 residues. For the CDR3, the DNA is TGCAGCGTTACCCGGGGGGCGGGTGGAACCCAGTACTTC. Translation gives CSVTRGAGGTQYF.

This clonotype appeared many times. The chain has TRBV3-1 and TRBJ1-2; unclear D gene. This CDR3 contains 14 residues. V was shortened by 4 bases and J by 7 bases, with 16 bases between the two germline ends. Germline assignment: CDR1 LGHDT and CDR2 YNNKEL (reference sequence). The CDR3 is CASSLGRRGSGYTF. CDR3 nucleotides: TGTGCCAGCAGCCTCGGACGGCGAGGATCTGGCTACACCTTC. Based on the CDR3 plus reference TRBV3-1 and TRBJ1-2, the full variable domain is DTAVSQTPKYLVTQMGNDKSIKCEQNLGHDTMYWYKQDSKKFLKIMFSYNNKELIINETVPNRFSPKSPDKAHLNLHINSLELGDSAVYFCASSLGRRGSGYTFGSGTRLTVV.

This clonotype was seen repeatedly, ten times or more. The genes are TRBV7-2 and TRBJ2-7, with TRBD1 identical over 10 bases. CDR3 length equals 15 residues. Trimming at V came to 2 bases and at J to 2 bases, leaving 3 bases not matched to a gene. CDR1 and CDR2 from the germline V gene are SGHTA and FQGNSA. This CDR3 is CASSLTGTGAYEQYF. The CDR3 DNA is TGTGCCAGCAGCTTAACCGGGACAGGGGCCTACGAGCAGTACTTC.

This clonotype was counted ten times or more. This chain joins TRBV6-2 or TRBV6-3 and TRBJ1-2; D remains ambiguous. The CDR3 contains 14 residues. Trimming cost V 0 bases and J 2 bases, with 7 bases left between them. Germline lookup yields CDR1 MNHEY and CDR2 SVGEGT. CDR3 in DNA: TGTGCCAGCAGTTACTCGTCCCAGAACTATGGCTACACCTTC. It codes for CASSYSSQNYGYTF.

This clonotype occurred once. The conserved phenylalanine or tryptophan normally closing the CDR3 is absent here, so this likely arose from a read error. The chain carries TRBV6-1 and TRBJ2-4; D tentatively reads TRBD1 or TRBD2 (6 bases each). Germline loops: CDR1 MNHNS, CDR2 SASEGT. This CDR3 region has 12 residues. DNA for the CDR3: TGTGCCTCGGGGGCGGCCAAAAGCATTCAGTACTAC. Its translation: CASGAAKSIQYY.

The sample holds many counts of this clonotype. The chain couples TRBV19 to TRBJ1-1; D gene uncertain. This CDR3 has 16 amino acids. V was shortened by 5 bases and J by 0 bases, with 16 bases between the two germline ends. Germline CDR1 and CDR2: LNHDA and SQIVND (reference sequence). CDR3 residues: CASSDGGLNLNTEAFF. Here the CDR3 DNA reads TGTGCCAGTAGTGACGGAGGGCTGAATCTGAACACTGAAGCTTTCTTT.

A remark on this clonotype: Only one base separates this from a far larger clonotype, so it likely reflects a read error. J is TRBJ2-1 and V is TRBV13; D is unclear. V was shortened by 6 bases and J by 8 bases, with 23 bases between the two germline ends. Germline assignment: CDR1 PRHDT and CDR2 FYEKMQ (reference sequence). The CDR3 consists of 16 residues. The CDR3 protein is CASSDVRLVRGDEQFF. In nucleotides, the CDR3 is TGTGCCAGCAGTGACGTCCGTCTAGTTAGAGGCGATGAGCAGTTCTTC.

Regarding this clonotype: One base separates it from a far larger clone, so it is likely a read error. V and J are TRBV6-2 or TRBV6-3 and TRBJ2-3, with 9 bases aligning to TRBD2. CDR1 is MNHEY, CDR2 SVGEGT, per germline. After removal of 6 bases from V and 2 bases from J, the junction contained 3 bases not matched to a gene. This CDR3 is 14 amino acids long. The chain's CDR3 is CASSLAGITDTQYF. The CDR3 region has the DNA TGTGCCAGCAGCCTAGCGGGGATCACAGATACGCAGTATTTT.

This clonotype was detected ten times or more. This chain uses TRBV28 with TRBJ1-1, with D perhaps matching TRBD1 (6 bases). V lost 6 bases, J lost 3 bases, and 17 bases lay in between. The CDR3 is 15 residues long. CDR1 is MDHEN, CDR2 SYDVKM, per germline. CDR3 residues: CASRPTQGGYTEAFF. The CDR3 DNA reads TGTGCCAGCAGGCCTACACAGGGAGGGTACACTGAAGCTTTCTTT. Together with reference TRBV28 and TRBJ1-1, the CDR3 gives the full variable domain: DVKVTQSSRYLVKRTGEKVFLECVQDMDHENMFWYRQDPGLGLRLIYFSYDVKMKEKGDIPEGYSVSREKKERFSLILESASTNQTSMYLCASRPTQGGYTEAFFGQGTRLTVV.

This chain uses TRBV6-8 with TRBJ1-2, with D tentatively TRBD1 (5 bases). This CDR3 comprises 15 residues. V lost 0 bases and J lost 2, with 10 bases in between. Germline CDR1 and CDR2: MNHGY and SAAAGT. The CDR3 spells CASSYSTGRNYGYTF. As DNA, the CDR3 is TGTGCCAGCAGTTACTCGACGGGGCGAAACTATGGCTACACCTTC.

This clonotype rates as medium-sized (0.01 to 0.1%). The chain recombines TRBV5-5 with TRBJ2-7, with a possible D match to TRBD1 (6 bases). The V gene's germline CDR1 is SGHKS and CDR2 YYEKEE (reference sequence). This CDR3 is built from 12 residues. Trimming took off 4 bases at V and 3 bases at J, with 8 bases between the two ends. This CDR3 reads CASSGGYYEQYF. CDR3 sequence (DNA): TGTGCCAGCAGCGGGGGCTACTACGAGCAGTACTTC.

This clonotype appeared many times. The chain links TRBV20-1 to TRBJ2-5, with TRBD2 identical over 8 bases. Germline V gives CDR1 DFQATT, CDR2 SNEGSKA (reference sequence). J gave up 4 bases and V 0 bases, and 7 bases lay outside the gene matches. The CDR3 extends over 15 amino acids. CDR3 protein: CSAREGRGGGETQYF. The CDR3 nucleotides read TGCAGTGCTAGAGAGGGTCGGGGGGGGGGAGAGACCCAGTACTTC.

The J gene is TRBJ2-1, the V gene TRBV27; D might be TRBD1 (5 bases). This CDR3 is 13 amino acids long. CDR1 is MNHEY, CDR2 SMNVEV, per germline (reference sequence). V was cut by 11 bases and J by 5 bases, with 16 bases left in between. In nucleotides, the CDR3 is TGTGCCGCCGGTCAAAGGGGAAACAATGAGCAGTTCTTC. This encodes CAAGQRGNNEQFF.

In regard to this clonotype: A much larger clone differs from this one at a single base, so this may be a read error. The chain combines TRBV7-2 with TRBJ2-1; D gene ambiguous. CDR1 and CDR2 from the germline V gene are SGHTA and FQGNSA. Trimming took off 0 bases at V and 8 bases at J, with 2 bases between the two ends. This CDR3 is 11 amino acids long. The CDR3 region has the DNA TGTGCCAGCAGCTTAGCCGATGAGCAGTTCTTC. Its protein is CASSLADEQFF.

The chain carries TRBV20-1 and TRBJ2-2, with D possibly TRBD2 on 5 matching bases. CDR1 is DFQATT and CDR2 is SNEGSKA in the germline V gene (reference sequence). The CDR3 has 14 residues. Trimming took 3 bases from V and 2 from J, leaving 10 bases between them. The DNA for the CDR3 is TGCAGTGCTAGTCCTAGCCTCAACACCGGGGAGCTGTTTTTT. This encodes CSASPSLNTGELFF.